This T cell receptor beta chain was recovered during a study of T cell responses to AZD1222 COVID-19 vaccine (dated by TCRdb to the early 2020s). For context, the study as a whole: TCR sequencing covered some 250 trial participants: about 210 given two doses of AZD1222 and about 26 given two doses of MenACWY control vaccine. Trial participants were enrolled by age into subgroups of 18-55, 56-69 and 70-plus years, and 148, 28 and 57 TCR-sequenced participants, respectively, were included in these subgroups.

The CDR3 regions of human TCRbeta chains were subjected to immunosequencing. The published analysis was carried out like this. Repertoire TCRs were checked for matches against a reference library of SARS-CoV-2-specific TCRs that had been generated using the MIRA antigen-specificity platform. Breadth was defined as the fraction of unique TCRs that were SARS-CoV-2-associated. Depth was defined as the fraction of total T cells that were SARS-CoV-2-associated. Using the MIRA data, each spike-specific TCR was mapped to the spike region that the TCR reacts to and placed in a CD4 or CD8 class. Log10-transformed breadth and depth values were compared by one-way ANOVA with Sidak's multiple comparisons tests. Sourced from immuneACCESS, this table was stored by TCRdb with only in-frame sequences that have V and J called. A share of the clones is absent; for the studies checked, an unresolved V gene accounts for under half, and the remainder has no known explanation. V, J and clone size are taken as reported in that table, and D and trimming were inferred from the DNA itself. The table for this sample lists about 180,000 clones; roughly 94% of them were counted only once. The top ten constitute roughly 1.5% of the sample.

The label giving this sample's time point can be read as: about 28 days (+/-7) after the second vaccine dose. AZD1222 recipients given second doses at about 4 weeks or at about 12 weeks were pooled, since spike-specific TCR depth and breadth were not found to differ between the two schedules. Samples from vaccinated people were obtained from the UK trials COV001 and COV002, which included a single-blind randomized controlled phase 2/3 trial of AZD1222 (ChAdOx1 nCoV-19) in healthy adults. For TCRbeta chain sequencing, PBMC samples were collected from trial participants at day 0 and at day 28 after the second dose. With regard to this clone: This clone's antigen is unknown. There are no base qualities to consult, and no much larger clone falls within one base.

General study outcomes and caveats: Reportedly, almost half of the unique spike-specific TCRs recognized epitopes lying outside the regions that are mutated in the B.1.351 and B.1.1.7 variants. The 56-69-year group was small, and its depth increase did not reach significance, likely because of low power. Because no day 14 peak-response samples were available, repertoires were characterized only after the peak T cell response. The vaccine-associated CD4 TCRs covered the entire spike protein, and the dominant responses fell in regions 160-218 and 743-854. Most participants were white British and females outnumbered males, and the authors suggested that clonal diversity may have been underestimated. Conclusions about previously exposed vaccinees were limited because only 5 or 6 AZD1222 recipients were SARS-CoV-2 seropositive at baseline. After two AZD1222 doses, spike-specific TCR breadth and depth were significantly higher than at day 0 and than in MenACWY recipients.

The receptor's source is an adult who received the AZD1222 COVID-19 vaccine. This specimen consisted of peripheral blood, obtained 28 days after the second AZD1222 dose.

CDR3 sequence: CASSEDRGNEQYF. Here is the DNA: TGTGCCAGCAGTGAAGACAGGGGCAACGAGCAGTACTTC. The rearrangement combines TRBV2 with TRBJ2-7; 7 central nucleotides agree with TRBD1. V has 1 base trimmed and J has 5 bases trimmed; junction bases matching no gene number 2. There are 13 amino acids in the CDR3, from cysteine to phenylalanine inclusive. The CDR3 DNA has 39 bases and is translated from base 1. Based on the germline V gene, the CDR1 and CDR2 sequences are SNHLY and FYNNEI.